This entry describes one T cell receptor beta chain. Its specificity is not known. This sample was taken from a study of shared clonotypes between healthy human individuals. Background on the study: The composition of the donors was a couple of women and a few men aged 18 to 49.

Naive CD8 cells comprised CD45RO-negative, CCR7-positively selected cells, excluding terminally differentiated effector memory CD45RA+ cells. Each subset's genomic DNA was shared equally among a number of immunoSEQ plates. Sequencing was performed with immunoSEQ multiplex PCR; in TCRdb, only in-frame clones are kept and a portion is missing. The table lists around 600,000 clones, 90% to 95% of them singletons. Findings of the study overall: A reduction in generation probabilities was seen for non-shared clonotypes relative to those shared by all four donors.

CDR1 SEHNR and CDR2 FQNEAQ come from the germline V gene (reference sequence). Trimming cost V 3 bases and J 0 bases; bases outside gene matches: 1. The CDR3 is 15 amino acids. Sample: naive CD8+ T cells sorted from blood. This sequence joins TRBV7-9 and TRBJ1-4, with 7 bases identical to TRBD1. This TCR was sampled from a woman aged 25-40 years in good health. CDR3 protein: CASSFQGATNEKLFF. DNA of the CDR3: TGTGCCAGCAGCTTCCAGGGGGCAACTAATGAAAAACTGTTTTTT.